A single sample gave rise to the 21 T cell receptor beta chains below, sequenced in a study of response to subunit inactivated influenza vaccine. Via MiXCR, TCRdb re-called the RT-PCR reads, giving one row per CDR3 protein. Among fewer than 800,000 distinct CDR3 sequences, around a sixth were seen once, and the ten largest hold about 9.9%. The sample in question was PBMCs from blood, obtained roughly 12 days after vaccination. The source of these receptors is a man between 45 and 60 years old who received an inactivated influenza vaccine.

This clonotype turned up a few times. The chain has TRBV28 and TRBJ2-7, with 10 bases that match TRBD1. This CDR3 contains 15 residues. The germline V gene encodes CDR1 MDHEN and CDR2 SYDVKM. The junction had 8 bases not matched to a gene; V was cut back by 2 bases and J by 7 bases. As DNA, the CDR3 is TGTGCCAGCAGTTTACGACAGGGGGCTCTTATGGAGCAGTACTTC. This translates into CASSLRQGALMEQYF.

The table lists this clonotype with many counts. The chain uses TRBV2 and TRBJ2-7; 14 nucleotides align to TRBD2. This CDR3 is built from 19 residues. Per germline, CDR1 SNHLY and CDR2 FYNNEI. After removal of 2 bases from V and 5 bases from J, the junction contained 14 bases not matched to a gene. The CDR3: CASSEPGLAGVTTEDEQYF. In DNA form, the CDR3 reads TGTGCCAGCAGTGAACCGGGACTAGCGGGAGTTACGACCGAGGACGAGCAGTACTTC.

The chain links TRBV10-3 to TRBJ2-5; TRBD1 aligns across 9 bases. Germline V gene sequence: CDR1 ENHRY, CDR2 SYGVKD. Trimming cost V 3 bases and J 1 base; bases outside gene matches: 12. This CDR3 has 18 residues. CDR3 in amino acids: CAISEFGTGSMAQETQYF. The CDR3 DNA reads TGTGCCATCAGTGAATTCGGGACAGGGTCCATGGCCCAAGAGACCCAGTACTTC.

V gene TRBV12-3 or TRBV12-4 combines with J gene TRBJ2-2; TRBD2 aligns across 11 bases. The trim removed 6 bases at V and 1 base at J, leaving 7 bases unmatched. This CDR3 comprises 17 residues. DNA of the CDR3: TGTGCCAGCAGCACTAGCGGGGGTCGGATGAACACCGGGGAGCTGTTTTTT. Amino acid sequence: CASSTSGGRMNTGELFF.

This chain links TRBV3-1 with TRBJ2-2, with a possible D match to TRBD2 (5 bases). The length of the CDR3 is 14 residues. Germline CDR1 LGHDT, CDR2 YNNKEL (reference sequence). V was pared by 9 bases and J by 0 bases, with 11 bases between. CDR3 DNA: TGTGCCAGTACCGCGGGCGCGAACACCGGGGAGCTGTTTTTT. Amino acid sequence: CASTAGANTGELFF.

In its sample, this clonotype was seen a few times. The rearrangement links TRBV5-6 to TRBJ1-5; no clear D gene. Trimming removed 2 bases at V and 1 base at J, with 13 bases between. Per the germline V gene, CDR1 is SGHDT and CDR2 is YYEEEE. The CDR3 runs to 16 residues. The CDR3 sequence is CASSLGGSQSNQPQHF. The CDR3 DNA reads TGTGCCAGCAGCTTAGGAGGTAGTCAAAGCAATCAGCCCCAGCATTTT.

The genes are TRBV7-9 and TRBJ2-7; 8 bases fit TRBD1. CDR1 is SEHNR, CDR2 FQNEAQ, per germline (reference sequence). The CDR3 loop spans 14 amino acids. The J segment lost 1 base and the V segment lost 1 base, leaving 0 bases of the junction unmatched. This CDR3 reads CASSLDRGSYEQYF. The CDR3 DNA is TGTGCCAGCAGCTTAGACAGGGGGTCCTACGAGCAGTACTTC.

This clonotype was detected only a few times. This sequence joins TRBV5-6 and TRBJ2-7; D might be TRBD1 (6 bases). This CDR3 has 15 amino acids. Germline V gene sequence: CDR1 SGHDT, CDR2 YYEEEE. With 3 bases removed from V and 0 bases from J, the gap between germline ends came to 13 bases. DNA of the CDR3: TGTGCCAGCAGCTCCCCTTCGACAGGCTCCTACGAGCAGTACTTC. Protein: CASSSPSTGSYEQYF.

The CDR3 here is CASSLAGTGRTEAFF. The CDR3 DNA reads TGTGCCAGCAGCTTGGCCGGGACAGGGAGAACTGAAGCTTTCTTT. The V and J genes are TRBV5-6 and TRBJ1-1; 9 positions match TRBD1. The trim removed 0 bases at V and 5 bases at J, leaving 5 bases unmatched. The CDR3 sequence is 15 residues long. Germline CDR1 and CDR2: SGHDT and YYEEEE.

This clonotype was counted only a few times. The genes are TRBV29-1 and TRBJ1-1; 10 bases are shared with TRBD1. The junction had 7 bases not matched to a gene; V was cut back by 6 bases and J by 6 bases. Germline CDR1 reads SQVTM; CDR2 reads ANQGSEA. This CDR3 contains 13 residues. The CDR3 protein is CSVLGQGFAEAFF. The CDR3 coding sequence is TGCAGCGTCCTGGGACAGGGGTTCGCTGAAGCTTTCTTT.

V is TRBV12-3 or TRBV12-4 and J is TRBJ2-7, with 8 bases fitting TRBD2. Germline trimming cut 2 bases from V and 3 bases from J; bases unmatched to any gene: 6. This CDR3 comprises 15 residues. Here the CDR3 reads CASSLKAGELYEQYF. The CDR3 nucleotides are TGTGCCAGCAGTTTAAAAGCGGGAGAGCTCTACGAGCAGTACTTC.

V usage is TRBV20-1 and J usage is TRBJ2-5, with TRBD2 identical over 9 bases. The CDR3 has 15 residues. The J segment lost 1 base and the V segment lost 1 base, leaving 4 bases of the junction unmatched. Germline lookup yields CDR1 DFQATT and CDR2 SNEGSKA (reference sequence). Here the CDR3 DNA reads TGCAGTGCTAGAGTGGTGACTAGCGGCCAAGAGACCCAGTACTTC. Translation: CSARVVTSGQETQYF.

Note on this clonotype: Since a much larger clone is just one base distant, this may be a read error. The V call is TRBV5-1, the J call TRBJ1-5; D unresolved. CDR1 SGHRS and CDR2 YFSETQ come from the germline V gene. CDR3 length: 13 amino acids. The chain's CDR3 is CASSADSKQPQHF. The CDR3 bases are TGCGCCAGCAGCGCAGATAGCAAGCAGCCCCAGCATTTT.

V is TRBV6-2 or TRBV6-3 and J is TRBJ1-1; D remains ambiguous. Germline V gives CDR1 MNHEY, CDR2 SVGEGT. Trimming took off 8 bases at V and 7 bases at J, with 11 bases between the two ends. The CDR3 sequence is 11 residues long. Written as DNA, the CDR3 is TGTGCCAGCTCACAGTTGGGTGAAGCTTTCTTT. Its translation: CASSQLGEAFF.

This chain joins TRBV4-2 and TRBJ2-2; possibly TRBD2 for D (5 bases). CDR3 length equals 17 residues. Germline lookup yields CDR1 LGHNA and CDR2 YNFKEQ. The V end lost 0 bases, the J end lost 4 bases, and 15 bases lay between the germline ends. The CDR3 coding sequence is TGTGCCAGCAGCCAAGATTGGTGGACTCGGGGCACCGGGGAGCTGTTTTTT. This translates into CASSQDWWTRGTGELFF.

This clonotype was picked up a small number of times. This rearrangement joins TRBV2 to TRBJ2-4, with TRBD2 matching 11 bases. The trim removed 4 bases at V and 4 bases at J, leaving 3 bases unmatched. Germline CDR1 reads SNHLY; CDR2 reads FYNNEI. There are 15 residues in the CDR3. The DNA of the CDR3 is TGTGCCAGCAGTGGGCTAGCGGGGGGTAAAAACATTCAGTACTTC. Its translation is CASSGLAGGKNIQYF.

This clonotype turned up a few times. The V and J genes are TRBV10-2 and TRBJ2-4, with a weak D call TRBD2 (6 bases). CDR3 size: 15 residues. Trimming pared 4 bases from V and 0 bases from J, leaving 10 bases between. The germline V gene has CDR1 WSHSY and CDR2 SAAADI. The CDR3 spells CASSAGDLAKNIQYF. The CDR3 bases are TGCGCCAGCAGTGCGGGGGACTTAGCCAAAAACATTCAGTACTTC.

V gene TRBV6-2 or TRBV6-3 combines with J gene TRBJ2-7; 8 bases are a match to TRBD1. Trimming cost V 6 bases and J 8 bases; bases outside gene matches: 15. The CDR3 totals 15 residues. Germline CDR1 and CDR2: MNHEY and SVGEGT. In DNA form, the CDR3 reads TGTGCCAGCAGACCAGGGGGCGAGGGTTCCGGGAAGCAGTACTTC. Its translation is CASRPGGEGSGKQYF.

CDR3 sequence (DNA): TGTGCCAGCAGCTTAACCCCAGGGCGGAGCACAGATACGCAGTATTTT. Amino acid sequence: CASSLTPGRSTDTQYF. The chain uses TRBV7-9 and TRBJ2-3; possible D gene TRBD1, 5 bases. Trimming cost V 2 bases and J 0 bases, with 12 bases left between them. CDR1 is SEHNR, CDR2 FQNEAQ, per germline (reference sequence). The CDR3 is 16 amino acids.

The genes are TRBV24-1 and TRBJ2-1, with 9 bases that match TRBD2. CDR1 and CDR2 (germline): KGHDR, SFDVKD. The junction had 5 bases not matched to a gene; V was cut back by 3 bases and J by 6 bases. The CDR3 has 15 amino acids. CDR3 in DNA: TGTGCCACCAGTGATCCTAGCGGGGCCGGCAATGAGCAGTTCTTC. As protein: CATSDPSGAGNEQFF.

The rearrangement links TRBV15 to TRBJ2-7; 7 nucleotides match TRBD1. This CDR3 contains 16 residues. The V gene end was trimmed by 2 bases and the J gene end by 0 bases; junction bases not matched to a gene: 7. CDR1 is LNHNV, CDR2 YYDKDF, per germline (reference sequence). The CDR3 protein is CATSRHTGVTSYEQYF. The CDR3 bases are TGTGCCACCAGCAGACACACAGGGGTGACCTCCTACGAGCAGTACTTC.